This T cell receptor (beta chain) is drawn from a study of OX40 agonist ivuxolimab in advanced cancers. Trimming left V 1 base short and J 4 bases short, with 11 bases between. The germline gives CDR1 SGHNT, CDR2 YYREEE (reference sequence). This CDR3 region has 14 residues. TCRdb keeps only in-frame clones here, not all; method: immunoSEQ multiplex PCR. This table has approximately 70,000 clones, around 88% appearing once. The clonotype was recovered from an adult with an advanced solid tumor such as melanoma, head and neck, liver or kidney cancer. Sequencing was performed on CD4+ or CD8+ T cells sorted from blood, taken in a trial of the OX40 agonist ivuxolimab. V and J are TRBV5-4 and TRBJ1-2; D is unresolved. CDR3 loop: CASSLSAYGYGYTF. CDR3 coding DNA: TGTGCCAGCAGCTTGTCAGCATATGGCTATGGCTACACCTTC.